This is a list of T cell receptor beta chains from one sample in a study of cytomegalovirus exposure and HLA in healthy donors. Clones were read by immunoSEQ multiplex PCR, and TCRdb kept only the in-frame ones, dropping some. Among hundreds of thousands of clones listed, just over 75% were seen once. Material for sequencing was PBMCs. The receptors derive from an older woman in good health and CMV-seropositive. Each CDR3 is given with its conserved first and last residue. The D gene is left open where the match is weak. Size values are once, few and many counts, or a class for expanded clones, and some rows have none.

d_gene: TRBD1; abundance: NA; j_gene: TRBJ2-2; v_gene: TRBV7-3; CDR3nt: TGTGCCAGCAGCTCACGGACAGGGGGTACGAGCGGGGAGCTGTTTTTT; CDR3aa: CASSSRTGGTSGELFF
d_gene: TRBD1; abundance: NA; j_gene: TRBJ1-1; v_gene: TRBV7-9; CDR3nt: TGTGCCAGCAGCTTAGGTGTCAGGGGGTATACTGAAGCTTTCTTT; CDR3aa: CASSLGVRGYTEAFF
d_gene: NA; abundance: NA; j_gene: TRBJ1-1; v_gene: TRBV19; CDR3nt: TGTGCCAGTAGTATCAAGGCAGGCCCGGATTCGAACACTGAAGCTTTCTTT; CDR3aa: CASSIKAGPDSNTEAFF
d_gene: TRBD1; abundance: NA; j_gene: TRBJ2-3; v_gene: TRBV11-3; CDR3nt: TGTGCCAGCAGCTTAGGGGGGACAGGGCTCACAGATACGCAGTATTTT; CDR3aa: CASSLGGTGLTDTQYF
d_gene: NA; abundance: NA; j_gene: TRBJ2-2; v_gene: TRBV6-4; CDR3nt: TGTGCCAGCAGTGCCGATCTAGCATCCGGGGAGCTGTTTTTT; CDR3aa: CASSADLASGELFF
d_gene: TRBD1; abundance: NA; j_gene: TRBJ2-2; v_gene: TRBV18; CDR3nt: TGTGCCAGCTCACCCAACAGGGGGAACACCGGGGAGCTGTTTTTT; CDR3aa: CASSPNRGNTGELFF
d_gene: NA; abundance: NA; j_gene: TRBJ2-1; v_gene: TRBV21-1; CDR3nt: TGTGCCAGCAGCACCCTGCCGGGACATCAAAAGAAGTTCTTC; CDR3aa: CASSTLPGHQKKFF
d_gene: NA; abundance: NA; j_gene: TRBJ1-1; v_gene: TRBV28; CDR3nt: TGTGCCAGCAGTTTATCAAGTTTGACAGTGAACACTGAAGCTTTCTTT; CDR3aa: CASSLSSLTVNTEAFF
d_gene: NA; abundance: NA; j_gene: TRBJ1-1; v_gene: TRBV6-1; CDR3nt: TGTGCCAGCAGGACGGGTCAAGGGAGAGACACTGAAGCTTTCTTT; CDR3aa: CASRTGQGRDTEAFF
d_gene: NA; abundance: few; j_gene: TRBJ2-2; v_gene: TRBV30; CDR3nt: TGTGCCTGGAGTGCCCTACCCGGGGAGCTGTTTTTT; CDR3aa: CAWSALPGELFF
d_gene: NA; abundance: NA; j_gene: TRBJ2-1; v_gene: TRBV7-8; CDR3nt: TGTGCCAGCGAGGTGGGAGGTCAGCAGTTCTTC; CDR3aa: CASEVGGQQFF
d_gene: NA; abundance: NA; j_gene: TRBJ2-5; v_gene: TRBV11-2; CDR3nt: TGTGCCAGCAGCTCCCGAGGGGGGGGCAGTCAAGAGACCCAGTACTTC; CDR3aa: CASSSRGGGSQETQYF
d_gene: TRBD2; abundance: NA; j_gene: TRBJ2-1; v_gene: TRBV6-5; CDR3nt: TGTGCCAGCAGTTACGGTGGGACTAGCGAGACCTATGAGCAGTTCTTC; CDR3aa: CASSYGGTSETYEQFF
d_gene: TRBD1; abundance: NA; j_gene: TRBJ1-2; v_gene: TRBV25-1; CDR3nt: TGTGCCAGCAGGGGGACGACAGGGGTTGACGGCTACACCTTC; CDR3aa: CASRGTTGVDGYTF
d_gene: NA; abundance: NA; j_gene: TRBJ1-5; v_gene: TRBV5-8; CDR3nt: TGTGCCAGCAGCTTCTCAGGGAACAATCAGCCCCAGCATTTT; CDR3aa: CASSFSGNNQPQHF
d_gene: NA; abundance: NA; j_gene: TRBJ1-2; v_gene: TRBV2; CDR3nt: TGTGCCAGCAGTTTAGAAGCCAGGGGCGGCTACACCTTC; CDR3aa: CASSLEARGGYTF
d_gene: NA; abundance: NA; j_gene: TRBJ1-6; v_gene: TRBV28; CDR3nt: TGTGCCAGCAGCTCTCCCGGGATTCGGTATAATTCACCCCTCCACTTT; CDR3aa: CASSSPGIRYNSPLHF
d_gene: NA; abundance: NA; j_gene: TRBJ2-7; v_gene: TRBV5-4; CDR3nt: TGTGCCAGCAGCTTCCCTGTGGGGCCGGGTCCCTACGAGCAGTACTTC; CDR3aa: CASSFPVGPGPYEQYF
d_gene: NA; abundance: NA; j_gene: TRBJ1-1; v_gene: TRBV30; CDR3nt: TGTGCCTGGAGTGTACAGGATAACACTGAAGCTTTCTTT; CDR3aa: CAWSVQDNTEAFF
d_gene: NA; abundance: NA; j_gene: TRBJ1-3; v_gene: TRBV27; CDR3nt: TGTGCCAGCGGGCGATTGACTGGAAACACCATATATTTT; CDR3aa: CASGRLTGNTIYF
d_gene: NA; abundance: NA; j_gene: TRBJ2-7; v_gene: TRBV30; CDR3nt: TGTGCCTGGGAATCGACCCAGCGCGAGCAGTACTTC; CDR3aa: CAWESTQREQYF
d_gene: TRBD2; abundance: NA; j_gene: TRBJ2-2; v_gene: TRBV11-3; CDR3nt: TGTGCCAGCAGCCCATTCGGTACGGGAGGGCCCGGGGAGCTGTTTTTT; CDR3aa: CASSPFGTGGPGELFF